A single sample is the source of the 27 T cell receptor beta chains below, sequenced in a study of T cells in Graves' hyperthyroidism and ophthalmopathy. Amplification targeted TCR beta CDR3 regions from RNA transcripts. Primed by the HTBI set, a first-round RT-PCR was run on the TCR CDR3. TCRdb passed the multiplex PCR reads through MiXCR, listing each CDR3 protein once. The sample comprises some 740,000 distinct CDR3 sequences, roughly 15% of which are singletons, and more than 8.5% rests with the top ten. The sequencing input was blood. These receptors all stem from a woman aged 18-35 years with Graves' hyperthyroidism.

J is TRBJ2-3 and V is TRBV3-1; D uncertain. Per the germline V gene, CDR1 is LGHDT and CDR2 is YNNKEL (reference sequence). CDR3 length: 13 residues. V was shortened by 1 base and J by 8 bases, with 10 bases between the two germline ends. CDR3 DNA: TGTGCCAGCAGCCAAGGTCCCGGGTCTACGCAGTATTTT. Translating it yields CASSQGPGSTQYF.

The chain recombines TRBV5-6 with TRBJ1-2, with D perhaps matching TRBD1 (5 bases). Germline CDR1 is SGHDT and CDR2 is YYEEEE. There are 14 residues in the CDR3. Trimming took off 3 bases at V and 6 bases at J, with 15 bases between the two ends. CDR3 loop: CASSWDPTTDGYTF. The CDR3, as DNA: TGTGCCAGCAGCTGGGACCCCACCACTGATGGCTACACCTTC.

This clonotype was recorded many times. The chain has TRBV5-1 and TRBJ2-1; D might be TRBD1 or TRBD2, each matching 5 bases. Germline CDR1 reads SGHRS; CDR2 reads YFSETQ. The CDR3 runs 15 residues. V dropped 0 bases and J dropped 4 bases, with 11 bases sitting between them. The CDR3 spells CASSLGGVVYNEQFF. The CDR3 DNA reads TGCGCCAGCAGCTTGGGAGGGGTGGTATACAATGAGCAGTTCTTC.

V gene TRBV4-3 combines with J gene TRBJ1-4; 9 bases are a match to TRBD1. V was pared by 2 bases and J by 1 base, with 8 bases of the junction left unmatched. Germline V gene data show CDR1 as LGHNA and CDR2 as YSLEER. The CDR3 loop spans 18 amino acids. The CDR3 spells CASSQTDRGYLTNEKLFF. CDR3 in DNA: TGCGCCAGCAGCCAAACGGACAGGGGATACCTAACTAATGAAAAACTGTTTTTT.

This clonotype was recorded at least ten times. This sequence joins TRBV12-3 or TRBV12-4 and TRBJ2-1, with 11 bases aligning to TRBD2. This CDR3 contains 15 residues. With 10 bases clipped from V and 9 bases from J, the junction kept 14 bases outside the gene matches. The CDR3 spells CATRRWLAGGIEQFF. The CDR3 DNA follows: TGTGCCACCAGACGGTGGCTAGCGGGAGGCATTGAGCAGTTCTTC.

The chain recombines TRBV19 with TRBJ2-3; 7 bases match TRBD2. Trimming at V came to 3 bases and at J to 6 bases, leaving 9 bases not matched to a gene. Germline CDR1 and CDR2: LNHDA and SQIVND (reference sequence). The CDR3 spans 15 residues. The CDR3 reads CASSIGTGLGDTQYF. In DNA form, the CDR3 reads TGTGCCAGTAGTATCGGCACCGGACTAGGTGATACGCAGTATTTT. Together with reference TRBV19 and TRBJ2-3, the CDR3 gives the full variable domain: DGGITQSPKYLFRKEGQNVTLSCEQNLNHDAMYWYRQDPGQGLRLIYYSQIVNDFQKGDIAEGYSVSREKKESFPLTVTSAQKNPTAFYLCASSIGTGLGDTQYFGPGTRLTVL.

This clonotype was recorded a few times. This chain uses TRBV20-1 with TRBJ2-7; D uncertain. The V end lost 3 bases, the J end lost 7 bases, and 19 bases lay between the germline ends. The CDR3 spans 14 residues. Germline V gives CDR1 DFQATT, CDR2 SNEGSKA (reference sequence). CDR3 nucleotides: TGCAGTGCTAGTTTGGGAACCACACCAGGAGAGCAGTACTTC. Encoded protein: CSASLGTTPGEQYF.

This clonotype has a count of ten or more. The rearrangement links TRBV18 to TRBJ1-5; D gene ambiguous. With 1 base removed from V and 1 base from J, the gap between germline ends came to 2 bases. The CDR3 has 13 residues. In germline, CDR1 is KGHSH, CDR2 LQKENI. The chain's CDR3 is CASSPLSNQPQHF. The CDR3 nucleotides read TGTGCCAGCTCACCACTCAGCAATCAGCCCCAGCATTTT.

This chain joins TRBV5-6 and TRBJ2-1; tentative D call: TRBD2 (6 bases). The CDR3 extends over 16 amino acids. Germline V gene data show CDR1 as SGHDT and CDR2 as YYEEEE. V was trimmed by 6 bases and J by 6 bases, leaving 22 bases between them. In nucleotides, the CDR3 is TGTGCCAGCACCCCCCCGACGCTAGCGCTTACCAATGAGCAGTTCTTC. Translating gives CASTPPTLALTNEQFF.

This clonotype appeared many times. The chain recombines TRBV2 with TRBJ1-1; D ambiguous. V lost 10 bases to trimming and J lost 1 base, with 16 bases between them. The CDR3 spans 14 residues. From germline, CDR1 is SNHLY and CDR2 FYNNEI. CDR3 sequence reads: CATETVLRNTEAFF. CDR3 bases: TGTGCCACCGAGACGGTACTCAGGAACACTGAAGCTTTCTTT.

The CDR3: CASSFSLSTDTQYF. CDR3 nucleotide sequence: TGTGCCAGCAGCTTTAGTCTTTCAACAGATACGCAGTATTTT. The chain employs TRBV5-5 and TRBJ2-3; D call uncertain. From germline, CDR1 is SGHKS and CDR2 YYEKEE (reference sequence). The CDR3 has 14 amino acids. Trimming took off 2 bases at V and 3 bases at J, with 10 bases between the two ends.

This clonotype was counted many times. The genes are TRBV27 and TRBJ2-7; perhaps TRBD2 as D (5 bases). Germline CDR1 is MNHEY and CDR2 is SMNVEV (reference sequence). Trimming removed 6 bases at V and 4 bases at J, with 13 bases between. The length of the CDR3 is 13 residues. The CDR3 region has the DNA TGTGCCAGCAGCCACACCACGGGGTACGAGCAGTACTTC. Encoded protein: CASSHTTGYEQYF.

The chain is built from TRBV20-1 and TRBJ1-5; TRBD1 aligns across 7 bases. Germline CDR1 DFQATT, CDR2 SNEGSKA (reference sequence). This CDR3 is 18 amino acids long. With V trimmed by 0 bases and J by 2 bases, 13 bases remained unmatched. The CDR3 DNA is TGCAGTGCTAGAGATCGGTACAGGGGCGCCGTGGGCAATCAGCCCCAGCATTTT. As protein: CSARDRYRGAVGNQPQHF.

In its sample, this clonotype was seen a few times. The chain links TRBV12-3 or TRBV12-4 to TRBJ1-5; D is possibly TRBD1 (6 bases). CDR3 length: 15 amino acids. V was trimmed by 5 bases and J by 3 bases, leaving 14 bases between them. CDR3 sequence reads: CASSPGGTYNQPQHF. CDR3 in DNA: TGTGCCAGCAGTCCGGGAGGGACATACAATCAGCCCCAGCATTTT.

This clonotype was observed a few times. This chain uses TRBV7-9 with TRBJ2-7, with D perhaps TRBD1 or TRBD2 (5 bases each). The V end was cut by 3 bases, the J end by 3 bases, with 15 bases between. The germline V gene encodes CDR1 SEHNR and CDR2 FQNEAQ (reference sequence). The CDR3 loop spans 15 amino acids. The CDR3 loop reads CASSLVGDQDYEQYF. In DNA form, the CDR3 reads TGTGCCAGCAGCTTGGTAGGGGACCAGGACTACGAGCAGTACTTC.

This clonotype was counted at least ten times. V and J are TRBV27 and TRBJ2-1; 8 positions agree with TRBD1. In germline, CDR1 is MNHEY, CDR2 SMNVEV (reference sequence). The CDR3 runs 16 residues. V lost 3 bases and J lost 0; bases outside the gene matches: 4. The chain's CDR3 is CASSLRDRSSYNEQFF. For the CDR3, the DNA is TGTGCCAGCAGTTTGCGGGACAGGAGCTCCTACAATGAGCAGTTCTTC.

The rearrangement uses TRBV7-6 and TRBJ2-7; no reliable D call. Germline CDR1 and CDR2: SGHVS and FNYEAQ. CDR3 length: 14 amino acids. V gave up 0 bases and J gave up 4 bases, with 10 bases separating them. The CDR3 DNA follows: TGTGCCAGCAGCTTAGCGCTGAGGTCTTACGAGCAGTACTTC. This gives the protein CASSLALRSYEQYF.

This clonotype has ten or more counts. CDR3 region: CASSLHPTVDTQYF. As DNA, the CDR3 is TGTGCCAGCAGCTTACACCCCACCGTGGATACGCAGTATTTT. The chain combines TRBV7-6 with TRBJ2-3; D is unresolved. The V and J ends lost 2 bases and 6 bases respectively, with 12 bases between them. This CDR3 is 14 amino acids long. In germline, CDR1 is SGHVS, CDR2 FNYEAQ.

This clonotype was counted many times. This chain uses TRBV2 with TRBJ1-5; 7 bases agree with TRBD1. Germline lookup yields CDR1 SNHLY and CDR2 FYNNEI. V was pared by 1 base and J by 5 bases, with 2 bases of the junction left unmatched. The CDR3 length is 14 residues. The CDR3 DNA follows: TGTGCCAGCAGTGAAGTAGGGACAGATCAGCCCCAGCATTTT. It codes for CASSEVGTDQPQHF. Filled out from reference TRBV2 and TRBJ1-5, the complete variable domain reads EPEVTQTPSHQVTQMGQEVILRCVPISNHLYFYWYRQILGQKVEFLVSFYNNEISEKSEIFDDQFSVERPDGSNFTLKIRSTKLEDSAMYFCASSEVGTDQPQHFGDGTRLSIL.

This clonotype was counted many times. Here the CDR3 reads CSAGFGETQYF. The CDR3 DNA reads TGCAGTGCTGGGTTCGGGGAGACCCAGTACTTC. V is TRBV20-1 and J is TRBJ2-5; D is uncertain. Germline V gene data show CDR1 as DFQATT and CDR2 as SNEGSKA (reference sequence). The length of the CDR3 is 11 residues. The germline V and J ends were trimmed by 5 bases and 5 bases, with 9 bases remaining between them.

The chain is built from TRBV5-4 and TRBJ1-1; D perhaps matches TRBD1 (5 bases). V lost 5 bases, J lost 4 bases, and 12 bases lay in between. This CDR3 comprises 13 residues. CDR1 is SGHNT, CDR2 YYREEE, per germline (reference sequence). This CDR3 reads CASRIDSGTEAFF. The CDR3 region has the DNA TGTGCCAGCAGGATCGACAGTGGCACTGAAGCTTTCTTT. The full variable domain, its missing parts supplied by reference TRBV5-4 and TRBJ1-1, is ETGVTQSPTHLIKTRGQQVTLRCSSQSGHNTVSWYQQALGQGPQFIFQYYREEENGRGNFPPRFSGLQFPNYSSELNVNALELDDSALYLCASRIDSGTEAFFGQGTRLTVV.

This clonotype was seen a handful of times. The rearrangement links TRBV20-1 to TRBJ1-2, with 8 bases lining up with TRBD1. After removal of 1 base from V and 9 bases from J, the junction contained 19 bases not matched to a gene. Germline V gene data show CDR1 as DFQATT and CDR2 as SNEGSKA (reference sequence). There are 17 residues in the CDR3. The CDR3 DNA reads as TGCAGTGCTAGAGCCCCGGACAGGGATAGGGGCATTGTGAGCTACACCTTC. Its protein product is CSARAPDRDRGIVSYTF.

This clonotype was seen many times. The chain combines TRBV11-2 with TRBJ2-2, with D hard to call. This CDR3 has 12 residues. CDR1 is SGHAT, CDR2 FQNNGV, per germline. Trimming took 4 bases from V and 7 from J, leaving 7 bases between them. The CDR3 spells CASSSGGGELFF. In DNA, the CDR3 is TGTGCCAGCAGCTCGGGCGGCGGGGAGCTGTTTTTT.

Only a few counts were recorded for this clonotype. V gene TRBV28 combines with J gene TRBJ2-7; 8 bases map to TRBD2. The germline V gene has CDR1 MDHEN and CDR2 SYDVKM. Losses at the gene ends were 7 bases for V and 2 bases for J; bases not matched to a gene: 10. CDR3 length: 15 amino acids. Here the CDR3 reads CASTSFLSGTYEQYF. CDR3 nucleotide sequence: TGTGCCAGCACGTCCTTCCTTAGCGGGACCTACGAGCAGTACTTC.

About this clonotype: One junction end does not reproduce the germline sequence, and a read error may be involved. V gene TRBV20-1 combines with J gene TRBJ1-4; D possibly corresponds to TRBD1 (6 bases). The CDR3 contains 18 residues. Germline V gene lookup returns CDR1 DFQATT and CDR2 SNEGSKA (reference sequence). Here the CDR3 reads CSSRPSDQGIVTNEKLFF. DNA for the CDR3: TGCAGTTCTAGGCCCTCGGATCAGGGGATCGTAACTAATGAAAAACTGTTTTTT.

This clonotype has at least ten counts. CDR3 sequence: CASSLTGGEPLHF. The CDR3 nucleotides read TGTGCCAGCAGTCTTACAGGGGGCGAACCCCTCCACTTT. The rearrangement joins TRBV3-1 to TRBJ1-6; 9 bases agree with TRBD1. J was trimmed by 12 bases and V by 6 bases; bases with no gene match: 6. The CDR3 is 13 residues long. Germline assignment: CDR1 LGHDT and CDR2 YNNKEL (reference sequence).

This clonotype was counted a few times. DNA of the CDR3: TGCAGCGTCGTCCGCGGGGCCCGGGGTGAGCAGTACTTC. It encodes CSVVRGARGEQYF. This chain joins TRBV29-1 and TRBJ2-7, with D maybe TRBD2 (6 bases). V lost 6 bases to trimming and J lost 7 bases, with 19 bases between them. Looked up from germline, CDR1 is SQVTM and CDR2 is ANQGSEA. The CDR3 is made up of 13 amino acids.